This entry lists 5 T cell receptor beta chains sequenced from one sample in a study of shared clonotypes between healthy human individuals. The naive CD8 population came from CD45RO-negative cells selected for CCR7, without terminally differentiated effector memory CD45RA+ cells. Here immunoSEQ multiplex PCR was the method, and the copy in TCRdb shows in-frame clones only, minus some. In the table there are about 2.1 million clones, roughly 91% of which are singletons. Sequences were obtained from naive CD8+ T cells from PBMCs. The source is a man aged 18 to 30 in good health. Some clones in this sample may be carry-over from other donors' samples.

The genes are TRBV9 and TRBJ2-5; no definite D call. The V gene's germline CDR1 is SGDLS and CDR2 YYNGEE. Deletions cut 4 bases from V and 3 bases from J, with 10 bases between. The CDR3 has 13 residues. The CDR3 loop is CASSSRNEETQYF. In DNA, the CDR3 is TGTGCCAGCAGCTCCCGCAACGAAGAGACCCAGTACTTC.

The V and J genes are TRBV29-1 and TRBJ2-5; 11 nucleotides agree with TRBD2. Germline CDR1 and CDR2: SQVTM and ANQGSEA. The CDR3 runs 16 residues. J was trimmed by 5 bases and V by 2 bases; bases with no gene match: 10. CDR3 sequence reads: CSVEITSGGPTETQYF. The CDR3 nucleotides read TGCAGCGTTGAAATTACTAGCGGGGGTCCCACGGAGACCCAGTACTTC. The whole variable domain, filled in from reference TRBV29-1 and TRBJ2-5, reads SAVISQKPSRDICQRGTSLTIQCQVDSQVTMMFWYRQQPGQSLTLIATANQGSEATYESGFVIDKFPISRPNLTFSTLTVSNMSPEDSSIYLCSVEITSGGPTETQYFGPGTRLLVL.

The V and J genes are TRBV28 and TRBJ2-7; 8 bases are shared with TRBD2. V shed 5 bases and J 0 bases; nucleotides not matched to a gene: 12. Germline V gene data show CDR1 as MDHEN and CDR2 as SYDVKM. The CDR3 spans 17 residues. CDR3 in amino acids: CASSKRPAGAPSYEQYF. CDR3 coding DNA: TGTGCCAGCAGTAAGAGACCAGCGGGAGCACCCTCCTACGAGCAGTACTTC.

This clone was recorded once. This CDR3 is CASSLGQGLTEAFF. The CDR3 nucleotides read TGTGCCAGCAGTTTGGGACAGGGGCTCACTGAAGCTTTCTTT. This rearrangement joins TRBV27 to TRBJ1-1; 10 positions match TRBD1. With V trimmed by 3 bases and J by 4 bases, 2 bases remained unmatched. CDR1 is MNHEY, CDR2 SMNVEV, per germline (reference sequence). The CDR3 sequence is 14 residues long.

This chain uses TRBV18 with TRBJ2-1; D may be TRBD1 or TRBD2 (5 bases each). The CDR3 has 17 residues. The V end was cut by 1 base, the J end by 4 bases, with 17 bases between. Germline V gene lookup returns CDR1 KGHSH and CDR2 LQKENI. The CDR3 loop reads CASSPRQVGTVYNEQFF. Written as DNA, the CDR3 is TGTGCCAGCTCACCACGTCAAGTCGGGACGGTATACAATGAGCAGTTCTTC.